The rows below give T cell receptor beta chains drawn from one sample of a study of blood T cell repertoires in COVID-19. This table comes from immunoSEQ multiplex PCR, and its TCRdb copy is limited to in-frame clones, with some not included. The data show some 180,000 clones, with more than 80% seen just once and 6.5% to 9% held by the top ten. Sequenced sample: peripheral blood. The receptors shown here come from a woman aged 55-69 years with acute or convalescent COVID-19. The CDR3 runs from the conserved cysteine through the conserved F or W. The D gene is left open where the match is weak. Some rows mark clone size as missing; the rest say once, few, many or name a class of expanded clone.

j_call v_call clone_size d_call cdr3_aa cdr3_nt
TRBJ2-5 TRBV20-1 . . CSAARETQYF TGCAGTGCTGCTAGGGAGACCCAGTACTTC
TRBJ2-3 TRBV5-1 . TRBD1 CASSRGQGRNTDTQYF TGCGCCAGCAGCAGGGGACAGGGTCGGAATACAGATACGCAGTATTTT
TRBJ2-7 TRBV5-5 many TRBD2 CASSSEGTSLFEQYF TGTGCCAGCAGCTCCGAAGGGACTAGTCTTTTCGAGCAGTACTTC
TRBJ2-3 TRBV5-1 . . CASSLARGGGTDTQYF TGCGCCAGCAGCTTGGCCAGGGGTGGGGGCACAGATACGCAGTATTTT
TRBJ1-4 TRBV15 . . CATSRDEKLFF TGTGCCACCAGCAGAGATGAGAAACTGTTTTTT
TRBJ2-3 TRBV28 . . CASSLFPVDTQYF TGTGCCAGCAGTTTATTCCCCGTTGATACGCAGTATTTT
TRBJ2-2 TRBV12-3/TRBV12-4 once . CASSSANTGELFF TGTGCCAGCAGCTCCGCGAACACCGGGGAGCTGTTTTTT
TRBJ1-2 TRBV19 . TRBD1 CASSILTGQTRLTYGYTF TGTGCCAGTAGTATACTGACAGGGCAAACCAGGCTCACGTATGGCTACACCTTC
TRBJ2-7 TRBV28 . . CASSLPSARYEQYF TGTGCCAGCAGTTTACCGTCAGCGAGGTACGAGCAGTACTTC
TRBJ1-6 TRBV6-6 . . CASSGGSNSPLHF TGTGCCAGCAGTGGAGGCAGCAATTCACCCCTCCACTTT
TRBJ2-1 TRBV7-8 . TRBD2 CASSLASGRFYNEQFF TGTGCCAGCAGCTTAGCTAGCGGGAGATTCTACAATGAGCAGTTCTTC
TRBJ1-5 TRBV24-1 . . CATSPAGGNQPQHF TGTGCCACCAGTCCCGCCGGTGGCAATCAGCCCCAGCATTTT
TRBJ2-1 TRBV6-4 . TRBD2 CASSKAGGSYNEQFF TGTGCCAGCAGTAAAGCGGGGGGCTCCTACAATGAGCAGTTCTTC
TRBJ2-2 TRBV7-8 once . CASSLYQGPAGELFF TGTGCCAGCAGCTTATATCAGGGTCCGGCCGGGGAGCTGTTTTTT
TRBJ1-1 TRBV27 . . CASSRTEFTEAFF TGTGCCAGCAGTCGGACAGAGTTCACTGAAGCTTTCTTT
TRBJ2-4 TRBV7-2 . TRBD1 CASSFFTGGNIQYF TGTGCCAGCAGCTTTTTTACAGGGGGAAACATTCAGTACTTC
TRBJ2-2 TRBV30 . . CAWRQGRTGELFF TGTGCCTGGAGGCAGGGCCGCACCGGGGAGCTGTTTTTT
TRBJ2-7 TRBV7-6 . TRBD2 CASSLEGGLAGLEQYF TGTGCCAGCAGCTTAGAGGGGGGGCTAGCGGGACTCGAGCAGTACTTC
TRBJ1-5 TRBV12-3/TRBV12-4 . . CASREGNQPQHF TGTGCCAGCAGGGAGGGGAATCAGCCCCAGCATTTT
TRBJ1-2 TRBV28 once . CASSLLIGEYGYTF TGTGCCAGCAGTTTACTGATCGGGGAGTATGGCTACACCTTC
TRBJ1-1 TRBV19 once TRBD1 CASRQGRFGTEAFF TGTGCCAGCAGACAGGGACGATTCGGCACTGAAGCTTTCTTT
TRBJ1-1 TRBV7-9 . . CASSLAVRLNTEAFF TGTGCCAGCAGCTTAGCGGTACGGTTGAACACTGAAGCTTTCTTT
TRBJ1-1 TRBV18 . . CASSPMTEAFF TGTGCCAGCTCACCCATGACTGAAGCTTTCTTT
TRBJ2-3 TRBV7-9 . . CASSLDSGSTDTQYF TGTGCCAGCAGCTTAGACAGCGGATCCACAGATACGCAGTATTTT
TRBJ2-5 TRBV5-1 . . CASSYPGTEETQYF TGCGCCAGCAGCTATCCCGGGACTGAAGAGACCCAGTACTTC
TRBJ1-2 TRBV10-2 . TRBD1 CASRGTGAGYTF TGCGCCAGCAGGGGGACAGGGGCGGGCTACACCTTC
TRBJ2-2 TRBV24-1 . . CATSAQGSRTGELFF TGTGCCACCAGTGCACAGGGCAGCCGCACCGGGGAGCTGTTTTTT
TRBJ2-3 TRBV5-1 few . CASSINTDTQYF TGCGCCAGCAGCATAAACACAGATACGCAGTATTTT
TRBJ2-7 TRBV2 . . CASSVQRATYEQYF TGTGCCAGCAGTGTTCAGCGGGCCACCTACGAGCAGTACTTC
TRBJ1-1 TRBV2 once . CASSDSGWGTEAFF TGTGCCAGCAGTGATTCAGGGTGGGGCACTGAAGCTTTCTTT
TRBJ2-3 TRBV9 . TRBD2 CASSVLAGSTDTQYF TGTGCCAGCAGCGTTCTAGCGGGTAGCACAGATACGCAGTATTTT
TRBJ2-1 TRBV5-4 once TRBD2 CASSRGLVQYNEQFF TGTGCCAGCAGCCGCGGACTAGTTCAGTACAATGAGCAGTTCTTC
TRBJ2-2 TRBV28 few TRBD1 CASSPGTGNTGELFF TGTGCCAGCAGTCCTGGGACAGGGAACACCGGGGAGCTGTTTTTT
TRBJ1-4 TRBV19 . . CASSSMQGLFF TGTGCCAGTAGTTCAATGCAGGGATTGTTTTTT
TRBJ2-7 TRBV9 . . CASGPWESDEQYF TGTGCCAGCGGCCCGTGGGAGAGTGACGAGCAGTACTTC
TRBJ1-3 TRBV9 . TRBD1 CASSVTGPGSGNTIYF TGTGCCAGCAGCGTGACAGGGCCCGGATCTGGAAACACCATATATTTT
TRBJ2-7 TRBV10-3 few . CAIRGGKGTPYEQYF TGTGCCATCAGGGGAGGAAAGGGTACCCCCTACGAGCAGTACTTC
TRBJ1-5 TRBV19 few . CASHEGLSNQPQHF TGTGCCAGTCATGAGGGCTTAAGCAATCAGCCCCAGCATTTT
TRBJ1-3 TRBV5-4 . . CASSLGSGGNTIYF TGTGCCAGCAGCTTAGGATCAGGGGGAAACACCATATATTTT
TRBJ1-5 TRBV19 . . CASRPQGLSNQPQHF TGTGCCAGTCGCCCTCAGGGTTTGAGCAATCAGCCCCAGCATTTT
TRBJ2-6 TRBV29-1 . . CSVVARAETGANVLTF TGCAGCGTTGTGGCCAGGGCCGAAACTGGGGCCAACGTCCTGACTTTC
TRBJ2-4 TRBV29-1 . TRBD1 CSVLGTGINIQYF TGCAGCGTTCTCGGGACAGGGATCAACATTCAGTACTTC
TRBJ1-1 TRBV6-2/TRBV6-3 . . CASSPLGGRAEAFF TGTGCCAGCAGTCCCCTGGGGGGACGGGCTGAAGCTTTCTTT